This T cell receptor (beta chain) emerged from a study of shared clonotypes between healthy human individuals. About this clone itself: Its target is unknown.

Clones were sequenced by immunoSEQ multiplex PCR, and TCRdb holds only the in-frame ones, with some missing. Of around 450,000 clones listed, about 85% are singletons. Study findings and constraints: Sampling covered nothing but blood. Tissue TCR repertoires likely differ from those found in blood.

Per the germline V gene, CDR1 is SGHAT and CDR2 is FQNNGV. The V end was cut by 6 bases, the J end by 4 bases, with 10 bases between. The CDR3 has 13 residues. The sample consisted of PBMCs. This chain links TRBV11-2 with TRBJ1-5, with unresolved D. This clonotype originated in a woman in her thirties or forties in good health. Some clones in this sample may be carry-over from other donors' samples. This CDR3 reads CASSPNRNQPQHF. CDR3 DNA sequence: TGTGCCAGCAGTCCGAACCGTAATCAGCCCCAGCATTTT.